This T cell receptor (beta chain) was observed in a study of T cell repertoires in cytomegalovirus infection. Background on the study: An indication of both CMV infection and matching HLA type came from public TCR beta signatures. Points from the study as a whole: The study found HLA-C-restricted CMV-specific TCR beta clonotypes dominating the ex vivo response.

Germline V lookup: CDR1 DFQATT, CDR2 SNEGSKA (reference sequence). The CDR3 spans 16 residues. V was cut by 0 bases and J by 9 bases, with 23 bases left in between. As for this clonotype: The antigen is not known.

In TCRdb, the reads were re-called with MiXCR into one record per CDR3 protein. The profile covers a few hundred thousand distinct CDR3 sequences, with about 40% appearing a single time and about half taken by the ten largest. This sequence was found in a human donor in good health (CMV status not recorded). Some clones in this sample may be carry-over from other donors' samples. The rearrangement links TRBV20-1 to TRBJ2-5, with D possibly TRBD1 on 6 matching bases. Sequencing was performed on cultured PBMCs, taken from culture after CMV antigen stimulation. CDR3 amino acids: CSARDLFGPGRGAQYF. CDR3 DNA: TGCAGTGCTAGAGACCTCTTTGGGCCAGGCAGGGGAGCCCAGTACTTC.